This passage covers 10 T cell receptor beta chains from one sample sequenced in a study of T cells in Graves' hyperthyroidism and ophthalmopathy. Amplified regions were TCR beta CDR3 sequences from RNA transcripts. HTBI primers drove first-round RT-PCR of the TCR CDR3. TCRdb re-called the multiplex PCR reads through MiXCR, storing one row per CDR3 protein. Here the sample spans a few hundred thousand distinct CDR3 sequences, around a quarter being singletons. What was sequenced was blood. These receptors were taken from a man in his fifties or sixties with Graves' hyperthyroidism.

This clonotype was observed a few times. This chain links TRBV19 with TRBJ1-2; 9 bases align to TRBD1. Germline V gene data show CDR1 as LNHDA and CDR2 as SQIVND (reference sequence). CDR3 length: 14 residues. V lost 1 base to trimming and J lost 8 bases; unmatched junction nucleotides: 5. As DNA, the CDR3 is TGTGCCAGTAGTATAGGGACAGGGGCTCGAGGCTACACCTTC. Amino acids: CASSIGTGARGYTF.

This rearrangement joins TRBV6-1 to TRBJ2-7; 8 bases match TRBD1. V lost 6 bases to trimming and J lost 3 bases; unmatched junction nucleotides: 10. This CDR3 spans 15 amino acids. Germline CDR1 and CDR2: MNHNS and SASEGT. CDR3 sequence: CASRPGGTGVYEQYF. The CDR3 region has the DNA TGTGCCAGCAGGCCCGGTGGGACAGGAGTCTACGAGCAGTACTTC.

Remarks on this clonotype: At one end the junction does not follow the germline gene, possibly because of a read error. The gene calls are TRBV6-1 and TRBJ2-1, with 15 bases lining up with TRBD2. The CDR3 loop spans 19 amino acids. Germline CDR1 MNHNS, CDR2 SASEGT. The CDR3 sequence: CATSDWGTSGRYQNNEQFF. CDR3 in DNA: TGTGCCACCAGTGATTGGGGGACTAGCGGGAGGTACCAAAACAATGAGCAGTTCTTC.

This clonotype was recorded a few times. The chain employs TRBV30 and TRBJ1-4; the D is unclear. Trimming stripped 0 bases from V and 8 bases from J, with 10 bases between. CDR1 is GTSNPN, CDR2 SVGIG, per germline (reference sequence). This CDR3 is built from 13 residues. CDR3 sequence (DNA): TGTGCCTGGAGTGTTGGGGAAGGCGAAAAACTGTTTTTT. Its translation is CAWSVGEGEKLFF. Full variable domain (missing parts from reference TRBV30 and TRBJ1-4): SQTIHQWPATLVQPVGSPLSLECTVEGTSNPNLYWYRQAAGRGLQLLFYSVGIGQISSEVPQNLSASRPQDRQFILSSKKLLLSDSGFYLCAWSVGEGEKLFFGSGTQLSVL.

In the case of this clonotype: The CDR3 does not end in the conserved phenylalanine or tryptophan, so this is likely a read error. The rearrangement uses TRBV6-9 and TRBJ2-7; D gene uncertain. This CDR3 is built from 15 residues. The V end lost 3 bases, the J end lost 0 bases, and 12 bases lay between the germline ends. Germline lookup yields CDR1 MNHGY and CDR2 SVAAGI. In nucleotides, the CDR3 is TGTGCCAGCAGTTACGTGGATGCCAGCTCCTACGAGCAGTACCTC. Amino acids: CASSYVDASSYEQYL.

This clonotype was seen a handful of times. The chain uses TRBV28 and TRBJ2-7, with no clear D. The CDR3 has 12 amino acids. Trimming cost V 2 bases and J 5 bases, with 7 bases left between them. Looked up from germline, CDR1 is MDHEN and CDR2 is SYDVKM. In nucleotides, the CDR3 is TGTGCCAGCAGTTTAGTGCAGAACGAGCAGTACTTC. This codes for CASSLVQNEQYF.

The V and J genes are TRBV6-9 and TRBJ1-2; 7 bases are a match to TRBD1. Germline loops: CDR1 MNHGY, CDR2 SVAAGI. The CDR3 covers 15 residues. V dropped 3 bases and J dropped 11; count of bases not matched to a gene: 15. The CDR3 DNA follows: TGTGCCAGCAGTTACGACGAAAAAAGGGACAGAGAGTACACCTTC. Protein: CASSYDEKRDREYTF.

There are a few counts of this clonotype. The chain is built from TRBV6-1 and TRBJ1-2; possibly TRBD1 for D (6 bases). This CDR3 has 15 amino acids. Germline CDR1 is MNHNS and CDR2 is SASEGT. Trimming stripped 2 bases from V and 2 bases from J, with 12 bases between. For the CDR3, the DNA is TGTGCCAGCAGTGAATTCAGGGGCCTAAACTATGGCTACACCTTC. Protein product: CASSEFRGLNYGYTF.

The chain couples TRBV29-1 to TRBJ2-1; 9 positions match TRBD2. Germline CDR1 reads SQVTM; CDR2 reads ANQGSEA. V trimming: 7 bases; J trimming: 6 bases; junction bases outside the gene matches: 13. The CDR3 runs 15 residues. Written as DNA, the CDR3 is TGCAGCGCTGGAGACGGGACTAGCTTTCCCAATGAGCAGTTCTTC. This encodes CSAGDGTSFPNEQFF.

This clonotype was observed many times. The chain is built from TRBV29-1 and TRBJ1-1; D perhaps matches TRBD1 (5 bases). This CDR3 spans 12 amino acids. Trimming removed 1 base from V and 4 bases from J, with 7 bases in between. Germline values: CDR1 SQVTM, CDR2 ANQGSEA. Here the CDR3 DNA reads TGCAGCGTTGAAGGACAGACCACTGAAGCTTTCTTT. It encodes CSVEGQTTEAFF.